The rows below give T cell receptor beta chains drawn from one sample of a study of post-analysis software for immune sequencing data. MiXCR, applied by TCRdb to the PCR reads, yields one record per CDR3 protein. Of approximately 570,000 distinct CDR3 sequences in the sample, 44% were seen once. Sample: blood. All receptors derive from a girl under 18 with multiple sclerosis. Each CDR3 is given without its conserved first and last residue. Each record gives: V gene, J gene, CDR3 protein.

TRBV10-3	TRBJ2-3	ALKRHQSTDMQY
TRBV11-2	TRBJ2-4	ASSPGQFTTKNIQY
TRBV7-2	TRBJ2-5	ASSWTSGGAETQY
TRBV12-3/TRBV12-4	TRBJ2-1	ASSSSYEQF
TRBV5-1	TRBJ2-7	ASSLTGSYNEQY
TRBV3-1	TRBJ1-2	ASTIGQGTYGYT
TRBV15	TRBJ2-1	ATSPRGRRGEQF
TRBV9	TRBJ1-1	ASSVGGTGMNTEAF
TRBV10-2	TRBJ1-1	ASSEITGENTEAF
TRBV12-3/TRBV12-4	TRBJ2-7	ASATGAYEQY
TRBV29-1	NA	SVGDYTYEQY
TRBV5-1	TRBJ1-2	ASSLVPGGAYGYT
TRBV7-9	TRBJ1-2	ASSPDVYGYT
TRBV5-1	TRBJ2-1	ASSDPGQGASYNEQF
TRBV5-1	TRBJ1-2	ASSNPGHSLGYT
TRBV12-3/TRBV12-4	TRBJ1-5	ASSSGDQPQH
TRBV12-3/TRBV12-4	TRBJ2-7	ASSSWDRESYEQY
TRBV6-5	TRBJ2-7	ASSYGGTIYEQY
TRBV6-6	TRBJ1-2	ASSYERKPIYGYT
TRBV12-3/TRBV12-4	TRBJ2-3	ASSSGQGLSDTQY
TRBV6-1	TRBJ1-2	ASSQETGYGYT
TRBV20-1	TRBJ2-7	SARSGGASYEQY
TRBV29-1	TRBJ1-5	SVRTGGTNQPQH